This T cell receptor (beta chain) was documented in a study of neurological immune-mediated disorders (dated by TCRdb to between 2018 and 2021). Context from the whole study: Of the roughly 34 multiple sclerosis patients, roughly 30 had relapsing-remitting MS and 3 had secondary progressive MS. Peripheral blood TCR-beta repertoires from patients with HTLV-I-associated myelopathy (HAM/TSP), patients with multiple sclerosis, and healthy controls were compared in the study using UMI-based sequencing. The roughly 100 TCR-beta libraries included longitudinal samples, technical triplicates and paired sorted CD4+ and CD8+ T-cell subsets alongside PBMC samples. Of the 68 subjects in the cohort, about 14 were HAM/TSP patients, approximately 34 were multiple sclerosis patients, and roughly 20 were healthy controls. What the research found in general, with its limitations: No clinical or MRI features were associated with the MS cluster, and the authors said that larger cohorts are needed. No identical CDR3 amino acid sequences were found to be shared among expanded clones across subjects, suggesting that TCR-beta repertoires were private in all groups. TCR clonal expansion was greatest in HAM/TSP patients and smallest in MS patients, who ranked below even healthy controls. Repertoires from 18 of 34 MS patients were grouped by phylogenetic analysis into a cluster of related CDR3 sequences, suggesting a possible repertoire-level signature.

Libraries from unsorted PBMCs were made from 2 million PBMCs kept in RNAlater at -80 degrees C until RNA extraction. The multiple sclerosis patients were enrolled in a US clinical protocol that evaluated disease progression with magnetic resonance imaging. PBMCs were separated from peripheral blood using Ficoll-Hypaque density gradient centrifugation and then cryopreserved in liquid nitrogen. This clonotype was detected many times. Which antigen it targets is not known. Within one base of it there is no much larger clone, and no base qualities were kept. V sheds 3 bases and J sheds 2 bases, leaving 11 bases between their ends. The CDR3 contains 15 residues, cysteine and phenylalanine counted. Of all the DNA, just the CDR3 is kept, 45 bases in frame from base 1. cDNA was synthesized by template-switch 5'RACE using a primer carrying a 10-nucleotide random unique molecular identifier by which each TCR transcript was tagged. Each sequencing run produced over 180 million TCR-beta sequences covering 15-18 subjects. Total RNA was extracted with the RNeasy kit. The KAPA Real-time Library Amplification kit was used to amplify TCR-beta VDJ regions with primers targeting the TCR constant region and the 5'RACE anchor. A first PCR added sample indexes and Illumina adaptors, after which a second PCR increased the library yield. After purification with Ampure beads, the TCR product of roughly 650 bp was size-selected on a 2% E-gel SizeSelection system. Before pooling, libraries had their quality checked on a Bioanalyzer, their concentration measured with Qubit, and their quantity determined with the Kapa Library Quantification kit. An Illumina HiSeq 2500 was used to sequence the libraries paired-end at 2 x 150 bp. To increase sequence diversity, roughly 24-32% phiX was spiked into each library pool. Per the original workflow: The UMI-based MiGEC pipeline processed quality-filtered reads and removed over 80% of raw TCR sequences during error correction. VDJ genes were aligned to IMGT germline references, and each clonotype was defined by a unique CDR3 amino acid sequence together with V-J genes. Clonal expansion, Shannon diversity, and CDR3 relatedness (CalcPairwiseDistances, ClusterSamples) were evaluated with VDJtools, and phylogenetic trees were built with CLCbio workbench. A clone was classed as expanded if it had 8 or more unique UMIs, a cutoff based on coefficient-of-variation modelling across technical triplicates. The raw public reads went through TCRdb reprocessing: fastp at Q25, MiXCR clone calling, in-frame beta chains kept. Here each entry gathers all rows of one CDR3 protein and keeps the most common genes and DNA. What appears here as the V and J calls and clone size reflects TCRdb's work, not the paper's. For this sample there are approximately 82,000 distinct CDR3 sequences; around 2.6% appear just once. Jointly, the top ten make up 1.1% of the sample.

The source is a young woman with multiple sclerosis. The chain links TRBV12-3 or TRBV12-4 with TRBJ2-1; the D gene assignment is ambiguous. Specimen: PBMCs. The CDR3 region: CASSFSRAPYNEQFF. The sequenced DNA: TGTGCCAGCAGTTTCTCCCGTGCCCCCTACAATGAGCAGTTCTTC.